Listed below are T cell receptor beta chains from one sample, sequenced in a study of OX40 agonist ivuxolimab in advanced cancers. The assay was immunoSEQ multiplex PCR, and TCRdb's table has in-frame clones only and misses some. The sample lists 20,000 to 25,000 clones; just over 85% were seen once. The material sequenced was CD4+ or CD8+ T cells sorted from blood, taken in a trial of the OX40 agonist ivuxolimab. Receptors were obtained from an adult with an advanced solid tumor such as melanoma, head and neck, liver or kidney cancer. The conserved cysteine and the conserved F or W are not part of the CDR3 here.

j_gene	len	v_gene	CDR3aa
TRBJ2-2	16	TRBV9	ASSILAGALGGTGELF
TRBJ2-2	13	TRBV5-5	ASTTGQGTTGELF
TRBJ2-5	12	TRBV18	ASSPGEQKETQY
TRBJ2-7	10	TRBV7-9	ASSTGRVEQY
TRBJ2-3	11	TRBV18	ASSPRGTDTQY
TRBJ2-3	13	TRBV6-1	ASSESGASTDTQY
TRBJ1-1	10	TRBV29-1	SVGGRGTEAF
TRBJ1-3	14	TRBV18	ASSLGQGLTGNTIY
TRBJ2-5	12	TRBV11-3	ASSSRGLLWTQY
TRBJ2-7	11	TRBV6-6	ASSYPALGEQY
TRBJ2-2	11	TRBV6-6	ASSYNRAGELF
TRBJ1-4	15	TRBV7-2	ASSLVGTGAFNEKLF
TRBJ2-3	12	TRBV7-9	ASSQDVGRDTQY
TRBJ2-5	13	TRBV15	ATSRGRGRVETQY
TRBJ2-1	13	TRBV2	ASSEWLAAYNEQF
TRBJ1-1	11	TRBV2	ASSESGPTEAF
TRBJ2-7	10	TRBV30	AWKLGMREQY
TRBJ2-7	14	TRBV2	ASREGSLTRNYEQY
TRBJ2-1	13	TRBV5-1	ASSLGGTAGGEQF
TRBJ2-7	11	TRBV19	ASSTDGGYEQY
TRBJ2-1	13	TRBV28	ASSPSGTSRNEQF
TRBJ1-5	13	TRBV4-2	ASSQGGNSNQPQH
TRBJ2-2	14	TRBV19	ASSSSRKLNTGELF
TRBJ2-7	11	TRBV7-6	ASSAPGQLEQY
TRBJ2-5	10	TRBV10-2	ASRQIQETQY
TRBJ2-7	9	TRBV2	ASSDRDFKY
TRBJ1-5	14	TRBV7-2	ASSLRGGGGNQPQH
TRBJ2-3	18	TRBV18	ASSLNPGLAGVGSTDTQY
TRBJ2-7	13	TRBV7-9	ASSLDRGLVYEQY
TRBJ1-2	9	TRBV6-5	ATRGGYGYT
TRBJ2-5	13	TRBV7-3	ASSPNADRSETQY
TRBJ2-7	10	TRBV7-9	ASSLVGGGQY
TRBJ1-5	13	TRBV19	ATRSRMNSNQPQH
TRBJ2-1	14	TRBV5-1	ASSPGTSGTYNEQF
TRBJ2-3	13	TRBV12-5	ASGLVRSYTDTQY
TRBJ2-1	12	TRBV9	ASSVGGSYNEQF
TRBJ2-2	12	TRBV10-3	AITSSTATGELF
TRBJ2-3	12	TRBV11-1	ASSRDGSTDTQY
TRBJ2-7	13	TRBV7-6	ASSSGGSGSYEQY
TRBJ1-5	11	TRBV21-1	ASLRETNQPQH
TRBJ2-2	12	TRBV18	ASSTKGTTGELF
TRBJ2-7	11	TRBV30	AWSVGGTYEQY
TRBJ2-7	13	TRBV5-1	ASSLGPDLYYEQY
TRBJ2-7	12	TRBV11-2	ASSLDPLWLEQY
TRBJ1-3	11	TRBV10-3	AISIQSGNTIY
TRBJ1-6	13	TRBV27	ASSLSGQVASPLH
TRBJ2-3	11	TRBV5-1	ASSRSSGDTQY
TRBJ2-7	11	TRBV19	ASSTLAGWEQY
TRBJ2-3	12	TRBV11-3	ASSRGLDTDTQY
TRBJ2-3	11	TRBV7-2	ASRVEGIGEQY
TRBJ2-3	13	TRBV6-4	ASSDSGPRTDTQY
TRBJ2-2	13	TRBV11-3	ASSTDGSGSGELF
TRBJ2-6	12	TRBV2	ASSEITGANVLT
TRBJ1-5	13	TRBV5-1	ASSLGGQVNQPQH
TRBJ2-7	14	TRBV5-1	ASSFQRGRSQYEQY